This T cell receptor beta chain was sequenced for a study of T cells after yellow fever vaccination. Study observations and caveats: Bulk-population clonotypes that are abundant could appear as contaminants in FACS-sorted repertoires.

As regards this clonotype: What it binds is unknown.

Via MiXCR, TCRdb re-called the 5' RACE reads, giving one row per CDR3 protein. The sample records hundreds of thousands of distinct CDR3 sequences, roughly 4% being singletons. The CDR3 is 13 amino acids. V was clipped by 5 bases and J by 7 bases, with 14 bases between them. From germline, CDR1 is SGHTA and CDR2 FQGNSA. The genes are TRBV7-2 and TRBJ2-5; maybe TRBD1 (5 bases). This specimen was PBMCs, taken 5 days after the yellow fever booster vaccination. This clonotype originated in a man between 18 and 29 years old who received the YFV17D yellow fever vaccine. This CDR3 is CASSPLGPGTQYF. DNA of the CDR3: TGTGCCAGCAGCCCCCTGGGGCCGGGGACCCAGTACTTC. Using reference TRBV7-2 and TRBJ2-5 for the parts outside the CDR3, the full variable domain is GAGVSQSPSNKVTEKGKDVELRCDPISGHTALYWYRQSLGQGLEFLIYFQGNSAPDKSGLPSDRFSAERTGGSVSTLTIQRTQQEDSAVYLCASSPLGPGTQYFGPGTRLLVL.